A selection of T cell receptor beta chains follows, all from one sample in a study of blood T cell repertoires in COVID-19. Assay: immunoSEQ multiplex PCR; the TCRdb copy retains only in-frame clones and omits some. The data show about 65,000 clones, approximately 95% seen once. The sequenced material came from peripheral blood. The receptors were gathered from a man aged 65 to 85 with active COVID-19. Both conserved end residues are part of each CDR3. A D gene is named only where the DNA matches it firmly. Not every row has a clone size; where given, it reads once, few, many or a size class.

D: .
V: TRBV6-6
J: TRBJ1-2
size: .
length: 16
CDR3: CASSYGEGTGHYGYTF
DNA: TGTGCCAGCAGTTACGGGGAGGGTACGGGGCACTATGGCTACACCTTC

D: TRBD1
V: TRBV5-1
J: TRBJ1-1
size: .
length: 14
CDR3: CASSVGQGNTEAFF
DNA: TGCGCCAGCAGCGTGGGACAGGGGAACACTGAAGCTTTCTTT

D: .
V: TRBV5-4
J: TRBJ2-2
size: .
length: 14
CDR3: CASSFRGGTGELFF
DNA: TGTGCCAGCAGCTTTAGGGGGGGCACCGGGGAGCTGTTTTTT

D: .
V: TRBV7-9
J: TRBJ2-7
size: .
length: 16
CDR3: CASSLGGGSKSYEQYF
DNA: TGTGCCAGCAGCTTGGGTGGGGGGTCAAAATCCTACGAGCAGTACTTC

D: .
V: TRBV15
J: TRBJ2-2
size: .
length: 16
CDR3: CATSRRSGLYTGELFF
DNA: TGTGCCACCAGCAGGCGGAGTGGACTTTACACCGGGGAGCTGTTTTTT

D: .
V: TRBV4-1
J: TRBJ1-5
size: .
length: 14
CDR3: CASSQVGGNQPQHF
DNA: TGCGCCAGCAGCCAAGTCGGAGGGAATCAGCCCCAGCATTTT

D: TRBD1
V: TRBV19
J: TRBJ2-5
size: .
length: 14
CDR3: CASSTTGQQETQYF
DNA: TGTGCCAGTAGTACAACGGGACAGCAAGAGACCCAGTACTTC

D: .
V: TRBV3-1/TRBV3-2
J: TRBJ1-6
size: .
length: 17
CDR3: CASSQGHSLGVSSPLHF
DNA: TGTGCCAGCAGCCAAGGGCACAGTCTGGGAGTTAGTTCACCCCTCCACTTT

D: .
V: TRBV24-1
J: TRBJ1-2
size: .
length: 15
CDR3: CATSAQGLADAGYTF
DNA: TGTGCCACCAGTGCTCAGGGGTTGGCAGATGCTGGCTACACCTTC

D: .
V: TRBV19
J: TRBJ1-3
size: once
length: 13
CDR3: CASSPGGSNTIYF
DNA: TGTGCCAGTTCCCCTGGGGGCTCAAACACCATATATTTT

D: .
V: TRBV3-1/TRBV3-2
J: TRBJ1-1
size: .
length: 16
CDR3: CASSRHGGGKGTEAFF
DNA: TGTGCCAGCAGCCGCCACGGCGGGGGAAAGGGCACTGAAGCTTTCTTT

D: .
V: TRBV19
J: TRBJ1-5
size: once
length: 15
CDR3: CASSKTGSGNQPQHF
DNA: TGTGCCAGTAGTAAAACAGGGTCGGGCAATCAGCCCCAGCATTTT

D: .
V: TRBV29-1
J: TRBJ2-3
size: .
length: 13
CDR3: CSVEVSGTDTQYF
DNA: TGCAGCGTTGAAGTGAGTGGCACAGATACGCAGTATTTT

D: .
V: TRBV11-3
J: TRBJ2-2
size: .
length: 13
CDR3: CASSLGPSGELFF
DNA: TGTGCCAGCAGCTTAGGTCCTAGCGGGGAGCTGTTTTTT

D: .
V: TRBV19
J: TRBJ1-4
size: once
length: 16
CDR3: CASSSTPTGTNEKLFF
DNA: TGTGCCAGTAGTTCGACCCCAACCGGGACTAATGAAAAACTGTTTTTT

D: .
V: TRBV12-1
J: TRBJ1-5
size: .
length: 14
CDR3: CASSSPGCYQPQHF
DNA: TGTGCCAGCAGCTCCCCAGGGTGTTATCAGCCCCAGCATTTT

D: .
V: TRBV24-1
J: TRBJ1-2
size: .
length: 18
CDR3: CATSKASTGPRKSYGYTF
DNA: TGTGCCACCAGTAAAGCTTCGACAGGCCCTAGGAAAAGCTATGGCTACACCTTC

D: TRBD2
V: TRBV5-4
J: TRBJ2-3
size: .
length: 14
CDR3: CASSLAGGGDTQYF
DNA: TGTGCCAGCAGCTTGGCGGGGGGGGGAGATACGCAGTATTTT

D: TRBD1
V: TRBV6-5
J: TRBJ2-4
size: .
length: 13
CDR3: CASRGQGRNIQYF
DNA: TGTGCCAGCAGGGGACAGGGTAGGAACATTCAGTACTTC

D: TRBD1
V: TRBV2
J: TRBJ2-2
size: .
length: 16
CDR3: CASTGQGIAYTGELFF
DNA: TGTGCCAGCACAGGACAGGGGATCGCGTACACCGGGGAGCTGTTTTTT

D: .
V: TRBV7-2
J: TRBJ1-1
size: .
length: 16
CDR3: CASSGRQESLNTEAFF
DNA: TGTGCCAGCAGCGGGAGACAGGAATCGTTGAACACTGAAGCTTTCTTT

D: .
V: TRBV11-3
J: TRBJ2-5
size: .
length: 15
CDR3: CASSLGVRDLETQYF
DNA: TGTGCCAGCAGCTTAGGCGTCAGGGATTTGGAGACCCAGTACTTC

D: .
V: TRBV12-5
J: TRBJ2-7
size: .
length: 16
CDR3: CASGLAPTVFPYEQYF
DNA: TGTGCTAGTGGTTTGGCTCCGACAGTTTTCCCCTACGAGCAGTACTTC

D: .
V: TRBV5-5
J: TRBJ1-5
size: .
length: 15
CDR3: CASSDGDFQSSPQHF
DNA: TGTGCCAGCAGCGACGGGGACTTTCAATCCAGCCCCCAGCATTTT

D: .
V: TRBV7-9
J: TRBJ2-7
size: .
length: 11
CDR3: CASRGGNEQYF
DNA: TGTGCCAGCAGGGGGGGAAACGAGCAGTACTTC

D: .
V: TRBV7-2
J: TRBJ2-5
size: .
length: 13
CDR3: CASSLYTSETQYF
DNA: TGTGCCAGCAGCTTGTACACGTCGGAGACCCAGTACTTC

D: .
V: TRBV6-5
J: TRBJ1-1
size: .
length: 13
CDR3: CASSRDLNTEAFF
DNA: TGTGCCAGCAGCCGGGACTTGAACACTGAAGCTTTCTTT

D: .
V: TRBV25-1
J: TRBJ2-1
size: .
length: 15
CDR3: CASSAAGRVYNEQFF
DNA: TGTGCCAGCAGTGCCGCCGGCCGGGTCTACAATGAGCAGTTCTTC

D: .
V: TRBV5-1
J: TRBJ1-2
size: .
length: 13
CDR3: CASSLTSNYGYTF
DNA: TGCGCCAGCAGCTTGACCAGTAACTATGGCTACACCTTC

D: .
V: TRBV5-1
J: TRBJ1-5
size: .
length: 12
CDR3: CASSLAGQPQHF
DNA: TGCGCCAGCAGCTTGGCAGGTCAGCCCCAGCATTTT

D: TRBD2
V: TRBV7-6
J: TRBJ2-7
size: .
length: 17
CDR3: CASSLEGLAGTSYEQYF
DNA: TGTGCCAGCAGCTTAGAGGGACTAGCGGGGACCTCCTACGAGCAGTACTTC

D: .
V: TRBV13
J: TRBJ1-2
size: .
length: 13
CDR3: CASSLRTYYGYTF
DNA: TGTGCCAGCAGCTTAAGGACTTACTATGGCTACACCTTC

D: .
V: TRBV7-2
J: TRBJ2-1
size: .
length: 12
CDR3: CASSSYYNEQFF
DNA: TGTGCCAGCAGCTCGTACTACAATGAGCAGTTCTTC

D: .
V: TRBV19
J: TRBJ1-5
size: .
length: 15
CDR3: CASIEGDYSNQPQHF
DNA: TGTGCCAGTATCGAGGGGGACTATAGCAATCAGCCCCAGCATTTT

D: TRBD1
V: TRBV5-3
J: TRBJ2-5
size: few
length: 13
CDR3: CARSAGTGILAYF
DNA: TGTGCCAGAAGCGCCGGGACAGGGATTTTAGCGTACTTC

D: TRBD1
V: TRBV5-1
J: TRBJ1-1
size: .
length: 16
CDR3: CASSPGDSYMNTEAFF
DNA: TGCGCCAGCTCGCCCGGGGACAGCTACATGAACACTGAAGCTTTCTTT

D: .
V: TRBV2
J: TRBJ1-3
size: .
length: 17
CDR3: CASSLPPTGFSENTIYF
DNA: TGTGCCAGCAGCTTACCCCCAACAGGGTTTTCAGAAAACACCATATATTTT

D: .
V: TRBV6-4
J: TRBJ1-2
size: few
length: 13
CDR3: CASSGLGGTGYTF
DNA: TGTGCCAGCAGTGGGCTAGGGGGTACTGGCTACACCTTC

D: .
V: TRBV2
J: TRBJ1-1
size: .
length: 12
CDR3: CASIQAGTEAFF
DNA: TGTGCCAGCATTCAAGCCGGCACTGAAGCTTTCTTT

D: .
V: TRBV6-6
J: TRBJ2-7
size: .
length: 12
CDR3: CASSYRGYEQYF
DNA: TGTGCCAGCAGTTACAGGGGGTACGAGCAGTACTTC

D: .
V: TRBV4-2
J: TRBJ2-3
size: once
length: 14
CDR3: CASSPGTSTDTQYF
DNA: TGTGCCAGCAGCCCAGGGACTAGCACAGATACGCAGTATTTT

D: TRBD1
V: TRBV18
J: TRBJ2-7
size: .
length: 14
CDR3: CASSPGQGAEEQYF
DNA: TGTGCCAGCTCACCGGGACAGGGGGCTGAGGAGCAGTACTTC

D: TRBD1
V: TRBV11-2
J: TRBJ1-5
size: few
length: 15
CDR3: CASSQSGTGHQPQHF
DNA: TGTGCCAGCAGCCAATCCGGGACAGGGCATCAGCCCCAGCATTTT

D: .
V: TRBV2
J: TRBJ1-5
size: .
length: 13
CDR3: CASSVQSNQPQHF
DNA: TGTGCCAGCAGTGTGCAGTCCAATCAGCCCCAGCATTTT

D: .
V: TRBV11-3
J: TRBJ2-1
size: .
length: 15
CDR3: CASSLVGGTDNEQFF
DNA: TGTGCCAGCAGCTTAGTCGGGGGAACCGACAATGAGCAGTTCTTC

D: .
V: TRBV7-6
J: TRBJ1-6
size: .
length: 14
CDR3: CASSPTVGNSPLHF
DNA: TGTGCCAGCAGCCCGACAGTTGGGAATTCACCCCTCCACTTT

D: .
V: TRBV7-8
J: TRBJ1-6
size: .
length: 15
CDR3: CASSLRQVYNSPLHF
DNA: TGTGCCAGCAGCTTAAGACAGGTGTATAATTCACCCCTCCACTTT

D: TRBD2
V: TRBV6-4
J: TRBJ2-2
size: .
length: 16
CDR3: CASSPGLAPRTGELFF
DNA: TGTGCCAGCAGCCCTGGACTAGCCCCGAGGACCGGGGAGCTGTTTTTT

D: TRBD2
V: TRBV18
J: TRBJ2-1
size: .
length: 14
CDR3: CASSPPGLADEQFF
DNA: TGTGCCAGCTCACCACCGGGACTAGCGGATGAGCAGTTCTTC

D: .
V: TRBV19
J: TRBJ1-2
size: .
length: 14
CDR3: CASSNREGNYGYTF
DNA: TGTGCCAGTAGTAACAGGGAGGGGAACTATGGCTACACCTTC

D: .
V: TRBV6-2/TRBV6-3
J: TRBJ2-7
size: .
length: 11
CDR3: CASSNTYEQYF
DNA: TGTGCCAGCAGTAACACCTACGAGCAGTACTTC

D: .
V: TRBV5-1
J: TRBJ2-3
size: .
length: 14
CDR3: CASSLGIEVDTQYF
DNA: TGCGCCAGCAGCTTAGGAATAGAGGTGGATACGCAGTATTTT

D: .
V: TRBV15
J: TRBJ1-4
size: .
length: 15
CDR3: CATSRDSGTSEKLFF
DNA: TGTGCCACCAGCAGAGATTCCGGGACTAGCGAAAAACTGTTTTTT

D: .
V: TRBV6-5
J: TRBJ2-7
size: once
length: 14
CDR3: CASGRTSLSYEQYF
DNA: TGTGCCAGCGGAAGAACTAGCCTCTCCTACGAGCAGTACTTC

D: .
V: TRBV15
J: TRBJ2-2
size: .
length: 18
CDR3: CATSRGPGLTAPTGELFF
DNA: TGTGCCACCAGCAGGGGTCCGGGACTCACGGCCCCCACCGGGGAGCTGTTTTTT

D: TRBD1
V: TRBV5-1
J: TRBJ2-2
size: .
length: 17
CDR3: CASSPRSRGQNTGELFF
DNA: TGCGCCAGCAGCCCCCGTTCGAGGGGGCAGAACACCGGGGAGCTGTTTTTT

D: TRBD2
V: TRBV5-4
J: TRBJ2-6
size: .
length: 16
CDR3: CASSLYGGAGANVLTF
DNA: TGTGCCAGCAGCTTGTACGGGGGGGCTGGGGCCAACGTCCTGACTTTC

D: TRBD1
V: TRBV5-6
J: TRBJ1-6
size: once
length: 12
CDR3: CASSDRNSPLHF
DNA: TGTGCCAGCTCGGACAGGAATTCACCCCTCCACTTT

D: .
V: TRBV6-2/TRBV6-3
J: TRBJ1-6
size: .
length: 15
CDR3: CASSYPRSYNSPLHF
DNA: TGTGCCAGCAGTTACCCACGGTCCTATAATTCACCCCTCCACTTT

D: .
V: TRBV9
J: TRBJ1-5
size: .
length: 14
CDR3: CASSVGQSNQPQHF
DNA: TGTGCCAGCAGCGTAGGCCAGTCTAATCAGCCCCAGCATTTT